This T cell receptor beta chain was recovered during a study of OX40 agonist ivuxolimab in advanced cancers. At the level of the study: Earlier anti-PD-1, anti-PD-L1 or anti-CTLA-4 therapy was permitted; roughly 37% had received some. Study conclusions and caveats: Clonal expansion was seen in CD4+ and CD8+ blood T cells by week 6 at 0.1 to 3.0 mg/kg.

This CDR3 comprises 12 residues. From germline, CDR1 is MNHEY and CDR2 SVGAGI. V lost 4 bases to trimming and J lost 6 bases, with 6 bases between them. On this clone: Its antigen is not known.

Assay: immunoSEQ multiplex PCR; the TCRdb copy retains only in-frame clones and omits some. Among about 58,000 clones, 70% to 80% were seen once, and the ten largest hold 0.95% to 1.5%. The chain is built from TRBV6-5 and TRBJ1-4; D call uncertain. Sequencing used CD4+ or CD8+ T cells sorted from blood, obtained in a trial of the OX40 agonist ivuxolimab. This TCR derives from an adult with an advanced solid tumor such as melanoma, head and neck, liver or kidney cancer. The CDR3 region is CASSFAYEKLFF. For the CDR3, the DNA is TGTGCCAGCAGTTTCGCTTATGAAAAACTGTTTTTT.